The sequence of this T cell receptor beta chain was determined in a study of neurological immune-mediated disorders. Study observations and caveats: While HTLV-1-associated myelopathy showed the greatest TCR clonal expansion, multiple sclerosis showed the least, falling below healthy controls. Across subjects, no CDR3 amino acid sequence appeared in expanded clones of more than one subject, a finding that suggested private repertoires in all groups.

Unsorted libraries were generated from 2 million PBMCs. These cells had been stored in RNAlater at -80 C. This CDR3 region has 14 residues. V was cut by 6 bases and J by 0 bases, with 13 bases left in between. Germline V gene sequence: CDR1 DFQATT, CDR2 SNEGSKA (reference sequence). TCRdb re-analysed the 5' RACE reads in MiXCR, keeping a single row per CDR3 protein. The sample consists of some 47,000 distinct CDR3 sequences, roughly 15% of them appearing once. In its sample, this clonotype was seen many times. The antigen is undetermined. This receptor was identified in a man in his sixties in good health. The material sequenced was PBMCs. This chain connects TRBV20-1 to TRBJ2-3; TRBD1 is a possible D gene (6 bases). The CDR3 DNA follows: TGCAGTGCGACGACAGGAGGTAGCACAGATACGCAGTATTTT. Its translation is CSATTGGSTDTQYF.